This TCR beta chain derives from a study of blood T cell repertoires in COVID-19. On the study more broadly: Samples representing acute and convalescent COVID-19 were sourced from the United States, Italy and Spain. Sample material is recorded as cDNA or gDNA derived from T cells, B-cell-depleted T cells, or PBMCs.

In this sample, this clone turned up once. V was clipped by 6 bases and J by 7 bases; unmatched bases: 10. Germline values: CDR1 KGHSH, CDR2 LQKENI. The CDR3 is 15 residues long. Authors' data handling: Amplification of reference gene primers provided the estimated nucleated cell counts. Here immunoSEQ multiplex PCR was the method, and the copy in TCRdb shows in-frame clones only, minus some. V and J calls and clone size are copied from that table; D and trimming were computed from the DNA. The table has over 95,000 clones, roughly 85% seen once. This clonotype originated in a human donor in a cohort sampled during active COVID-19. The chain joins TRBV18 to TRBJ1-5, with 9 bases identical to TRBD1. Sequenced sample: peripheral blood. The CDR3 DNA sequence: TGTGCCAGCTCTCCAGACAGGGGGGAAAGGCAGCCCCAGCATTTT. Residues: CASSPDRGERQPQHF.